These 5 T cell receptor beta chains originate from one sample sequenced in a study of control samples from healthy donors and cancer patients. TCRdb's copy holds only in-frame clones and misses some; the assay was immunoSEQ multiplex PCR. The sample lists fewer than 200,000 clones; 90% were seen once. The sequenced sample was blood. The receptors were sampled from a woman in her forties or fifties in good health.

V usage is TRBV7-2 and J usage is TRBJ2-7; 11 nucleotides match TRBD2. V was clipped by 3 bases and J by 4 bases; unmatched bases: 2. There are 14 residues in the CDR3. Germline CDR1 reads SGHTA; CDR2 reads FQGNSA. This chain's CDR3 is CASSLTSGAYEQYF. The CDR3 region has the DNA TGTGCCAGCAGCTTGACTAGCGGGGCGTACGAGCAGTACTTC.

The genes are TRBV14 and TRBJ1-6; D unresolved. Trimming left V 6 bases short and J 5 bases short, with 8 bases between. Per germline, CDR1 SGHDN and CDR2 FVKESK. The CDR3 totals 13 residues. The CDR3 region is CASSYGHNSPLHF. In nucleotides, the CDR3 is TGTGCCAGCAGTTACGGACATAATTCACCCCTCCACTTT.

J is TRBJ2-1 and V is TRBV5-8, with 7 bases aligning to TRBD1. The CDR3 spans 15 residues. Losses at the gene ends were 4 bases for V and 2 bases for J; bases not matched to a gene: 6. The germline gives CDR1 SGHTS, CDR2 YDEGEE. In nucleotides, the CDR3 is TGTGCCAGCAGCATGGGGACAGCTACCTACAATGAGCAGTTCTTC. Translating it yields CASSMGTATYNEQFF.

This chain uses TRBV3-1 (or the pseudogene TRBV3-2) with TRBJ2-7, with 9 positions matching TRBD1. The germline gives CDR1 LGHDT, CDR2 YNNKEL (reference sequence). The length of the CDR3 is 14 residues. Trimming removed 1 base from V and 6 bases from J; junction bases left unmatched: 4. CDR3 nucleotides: TGTGCCAGCAGCCAAGGGGACAGGGCGCCCGAGCAGTACTTC. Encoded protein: CASSQGDRAPEQYF.

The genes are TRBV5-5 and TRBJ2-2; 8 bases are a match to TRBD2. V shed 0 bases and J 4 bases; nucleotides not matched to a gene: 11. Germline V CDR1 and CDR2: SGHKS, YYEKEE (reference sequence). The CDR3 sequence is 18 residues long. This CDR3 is CASSLGLAGSMVTGELFF. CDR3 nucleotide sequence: TGTGCCAGCAGCTTGGGGCTAGCGGGCTCGATGGTCACCGGGGAGCTGTTTTTT. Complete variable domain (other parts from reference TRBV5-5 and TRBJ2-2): DAGVTQSPTHLIKTRGQQVTLRCSPISGHKSVSWYQQVLGQGPQFIFQYYEKEERGRGNFPDRFSARQFPNYSSELNVNALLLGDSALYLCASSLGLAGSMVTGELFFGEGSRLTVL.